The rows below give T cell receptor beta chains drawn from one sample of a study of shared clonotypes between healthy human individuals. Libraries were prepared by immunoSEQ multiplex PCR; TCRdb keeps only in-frame clonotypes and omits some of them. This table has about 1 million clones, around 74% appearing once. Sequenced material: memory CD4+ T cells sorted from blood. The receptors were sampled from a man between 18 and 29 years old in good health. CDR3s include the opening cysteine and the closing phenylalanine or tryptophan. The D gene is left open where the match is weak. Size is stated for part of the rows, as once, few or many counts, or as a class when the clone is expanded.

cdr3_length: 14
d_call: TRBD1
v_call: TRBV9
j_call: TRBJ1-1
clone_size: few
cdr3_aa: CASSATQGGTEAFF
cdr3_nt: TGTGCCAGCAGCGCGACACAGGGGGGGACTGAAGCTTTCTTT

cdr3_length: 17
d_call: TRBD2
v_call: TRBV5-1
j_call: TRBJ2-3
clone_size: NA
cdr3_aa: CASSLGMASGSSDTQYF
cdr3_nt: TGCGCCAGCAGCTTGGGTATGGCTAGCGGGAGCTCAGATACGCAGTATTTT

cdr3_length: 15
d_call: NA
v_call: TRBV9
j_call: TRBJ2-3
clone_size: NA
cdr3_aa: CASSIQRLSTDTQYF
cdr3_nt: TGTGCCAGCAGCATTCAGCGGTTAAGCACAGATACGCAGTATTTT

cdr3_length: 14
d_call: TRBD1
v_call: TRBV5-1
j_call: TRBJ2-3
clone_size: NA
cdr3_aa: CASSQGQGADTQYF
cdr3_nt: TGCGCCAGCAGCCAAGGACAGGGAGCAGATACGCAGTATTTT

cdr3_length: 13
d_call: NA
v_call: TRBV7-9
j_call: TRBJ1-5
clone_size: once
cdr3_aa: CASSNLDNQPQHF
cdr3_nt: TGTGCCAGCAGCAACCTCGACAATCAGCCCCAGCATTTT

cdr3_length: 14
d_call: NA
v_call: TRBV7-3
j_call: TRBJ1-2
clone_size: NA
cdr3_aa: CASSLNPGIDGYTF
cdr3_nt: TGTGCCAGCAGCTTAAATCCAGGGATCGACGGCTACACCTTC

cdr3_length: 15
d_call: TRBD1
v_call: TRBV5-1
j_call: TRBJ2-5
clone_size: NA
cdr3_aa: CASSSGQGLGETQYF
cdr3_nt: TGCGCCAGCAGCTCGGGACAGGGGTTGGGAGAGACCCAGTACTTC

cdr3_length: 12
d_call: NA
v_call: TRBV6-1
j_call: TRBJ1-2
clone_size: once
cdr3_aa: CASSGLNYGYTF
cdr3_nt: TGTGCCAGCAGTGGACTTAACTATGGCTACACCTTC

cdr3_length: 14
d_call: TRBD1
v_call: TRBV30
j_call: TRBJ2-7
clone_size: NA
cdr3_aa: CAWSSGTGTLEQYF
cdr3_nt: TGTGCCTGGAGTTCCGGGACAGGGACGCTCGAGCAGTACTTC

cdr3_length: 13
d_call: TRBD1
v_call: TRBV2
j_call: TRBJ1-1
clone_size: NA
cdr3_aa: CASSFADRAEAFF
cdr3_nt: TGTGCCAGCAGTTTTGCCGACAGGGCGGAAGCTTTCTTT

cdr3_length: 14
d_call: TRBD1
v_call: TRBV7-9
j_call: TRBJ1-4
clone_size: NA
cdr3_aa: CASSFLTGDEKLFF
cdr3_nt: TGTGCCAGCAGCTTTTTGACAGGGGATGAAAAACTGTTTTTT

cdr3_length: 14
d_call: NA
v_call: TRBV28
j_call: TRBJ1-5
clone_size: NA
cdr3_aa: CASSFGGTTQPQHF
cdr3_nt: TGTGCCAGCAGTTTCGGGGGGACTACTCAGCCCCAGCATTTT

cdr3_length: 17
d_call: TRBD1
v_call: TRBV2
j_call: TRBJ1-3
clone_size: NA
cdr3_aa: CASSDRDRGNSGNTIYF
cdr3_nt: TGTGCCAGCAGTGATAGGGACAGGGGGAATTCTGGAAACACCATATATTTT

cdr3_length: 15
d_call: TRBD1
v_call: TRBV25-1
j_call: TRBJ1-2
clone_size: NA
cdr3_aa: CASSESGQEIYGYTF
cdr3_nt: TGTGCCAGCAGTGAATCGGGACAGGAAATCTATGGCTACACCTTC

cdr3_length: 16
d_call: NA
v_call: TRBV5-1
j_call: TRBJ2-3
clone_size: NA
cdr3_aa: CASSRGVDYATDTQYF
cdr3_nt: TGCGCCAGCAGCCGGGGTGTCGATTACGCCACAGATACGCAGTATTTT

cdr3_length: 12
d_call: NA
v_call: TRBV7-9
j_call: TRBJ2-3
clone_size: NA
cdr3_aa: CAGSSVADTQYF
cdr3_nt: TGTGCCGGCAGCTCCGTCGCAGATACGCAGTATTTT

cdr3_length: 14
d_call: TRBD1
v_call: TRBV5-4
j_call: TRBJ1-4
clone_size: NA
cdr3_aa: CASSRQGSNEKLFF
cdr3_nt: TGTGCCAGCAGCCGACAGGGTTCTAATGAAAAACTGTTTTTT

cdr3_length: 12
d_call: NA
v_call: TRBV18
j_call: TRBJ2-4
clone_size: NA
cdr3_aa: CASSPLRDIQYF
cdr3_nt: TGTGCCAGCTCACCGCTCCGGGACATTCAGTACTTC

cdr3_length: 13
d_call: NA
v_call: TRBV6-5
j_call: TRBJ1-6
clone_size: NA
cdr3_aa: CASSSGTRSPLHF
cdr3_nt: TGTGCCAGCAGTTCCGGGACAAGATCACCCCTCCACTTT

cdr3_length: 13
d_call: NA
v_call: TRBV28
j_call: TRBJ1-2
clone_size: NA
cdr3_aa: CASSLQGNYGYTF
cdr3_nt: TGTGCCAGCAGTTTACAGGGTAACTATGGCTACACCTTC

cdr3_length: 15
d_call: NA
v_call: TRBV18
j_call: TRBJ1-4
clone_size: NA
cdr3_aa: CASSPPEGLQEKLFF
cdr3_nt: TGTGCCAGCTCACCACCCGAGGGACTTCAAGAAAAACTGTTTTTT

cdr3_length: 13
d_call: NA
v_call: TRBV11-3
j_call: TRBJ2-7
clone_size: once
cdr3_aa: CASSSAGGYEQYF
cdr3_nt: TGTGCCAGCAGCTCAGCAGGAGGCTACGAGCAGTACTTC

cdr3_length: 16
d_call: NA
v_call: TRBV4-1
j_call: TRBJ2-7
clone_size: few
cdr3_aa: CASSQGGLGQTYEQYF
cdr3_nt: TGCGCCAGCAGCCAAGGTGGGTTGGGGCAGACCTACGAGCAGTACTTC

cdr3_length: 19
d_call: TRBD1
v_call: TRBV5-6
j_call: TRBJ2-2
clone_size: NA
cdr3_aa: CASSRRDRGRSWITGELFF
cdr3_nt: TGTGCCAGCAGCCGTAGGGACAGGGGAAGGAGTTGGATCACCGGGGAGCTGTTTTTT

cdr3_length: 13
d_call: NA
v_call: TRBV29-1
j_call: TRBJ1-1
clone_size: few
cdr3_aa: CSVQHSEYTEAFF
cdr3_nt: TGCAGCGTCCAACACTCCGAGTACACTGAAGCTTTCTTT

cdr3_length: 15
d_call: TRBD1
v_call: TRBV2
j_call: TRBJ2-7
clone_size: NA
cdr3_aa: CASSSGTGVTYEQYF
cdr3_nt: TGTGCCAGCAGCTCCGGGACAGGTGTTACCTACGAGCAGTACTTC

cdr3_length: 15
d_call: TRBD2
v_call: TRBV7-6
j_call: TRBJ2-7
clone_size: NA
cdr3_aa: CASSRGSRSSYEQYF
cdr3_nt: TGTGCCAGCAGCCGCGGGAGCCGTAGCTCCTACGAGCAGTACTTC

cdr3_length: 16
d_call: NA
v_call: TRBV5-1
j_call: TRBJ1-4
clone_size: NA
cdr3_aa: CASSSEPAGTNEKLFF
cdr3_nt: TGCGCCAGCAGCTCTGAACCGGCGGGTACTAATGAAAAACTGTTTTTT

cdr3_length: 13
d_call: NA
v_call: TRBV5-4
j_call: TRBJ1-2
clone_size: NA
cdr3_aa: CASSRGGNYGYTF
cdr3_nt: TGTGCCAGCAGCCGCGGGGGGAACTATGGCTACACCTTC

cdr3_length: 17
d_call: TRBD2
v_call: TRBV4-2
j_call: TRBJ2-5
clone_size: NA
cdr3_aa: CASSLGLAGVTGETQYF
cdr3_nt: TGTGCCAGCAGCCTGGGACTAGCGGGGGTTACAGGGGAGACCCAGTACTTC

cdr3_length: 13
d_call: NA
v_call: TRBV27
j_call: TRBJ1-2
clone_size: NA
cdr3_aa: CASAPAGWAGYTF
cdr3_nt: TGTGCCAGCGCCCCCGCGGGGTGGGCCGGCTACACCTTC

cdr3_length: 13
d_call: NA
v_call: TRBV11-2
j_call: TRBJ1-5
clone_size: NA
cdr3_aa: CASSLEGGQPQHF
cdr3_nt: TGTGCCAGCAGCTTAGAAGGGGGGCAGCCCCAGCATTTT

cdr3_length: 12
d_call: NA
v_call: TRBV5-6
j_call: TRBJ2-4
clone_size: NA
cdr3_aa: CASSLGGGIQYF
cdr3_nt: TGTGCCAGCAGCTTAGGGGGTGGCATTCAGTACTTC

cdr3_length: 11
d_call: NA
v_call: TRBV20-1
j_call: TRBJ2-7
clone_size: NA
cdr3_aa: CSAKWGGEQYF
cdr3_nt: TGCAGTGCTAAGTGGGGAGGCGAGCAGTACTTC

cdr3_length: 14
d_call: TRBD1
v_call: TRBV2
j_call: TRBJ1-3
clone_size: NA
cdr3_aa: CASSEAGQGNTIYF
cdr3_nt: TGTGCCAGCAGTGAAGCGGGACAGGGGAACACCATATATTTT

cdr3_length: 15
d_call: TRBD2
v_call: TRBV4-2
j_call: TRBJ2-7
clone_size: NA
cdr3_aa: CASSQELAGAHEQYF
cdr3_nt: TGTGCCAGCAGCCAAGAACTAGCGGGGGCACACGAGCAGTACTTC

cdr3_length: 12
d_call: NA
v_call: TRBV10-3
j_call: TRBJ1-5
clone_size: NA
cdr3_aa: CAISESNQPQHF
cdr3_nt: TGTGCCATCAGTGAGTCTAACCAGCCCCAGCATTTT

cdr3_length: 16
d_call: NA
v_call: TRBV7-8
j_call: TRBJ2-1
clone_size: few
cdr3_aa: CASSLVLSQINNEQFF
cdr3_nt: TGTGCCAGCAGCTTAGTTCTCAGCCAGATAAACAATGAGCAGTTCTTC

cdr3_length: 16
d_call: TRBD2
v_call: TRBV5-4
j_call: TRBJ2-5
clone_size: NA
cdr3_aa: CASSMGLAGGRETQYF
cdr3_nt: TGTGCCAGCAGCATGGGACTAGCGGGGGGCCGGGAGACCCAGTACTTC

cdr3_length: 15
d_call: NA
v_call: TRBV6-1
j_call: TRBJ2-1
clone_size: NA
cdr3_aa: CASRPLPSLYNEQFF
cdr3_nt: TGTGCCAGCAGGCCCCTGCCTTCCCTTTACAATGAGCAGTTCTTC

cdr3_length: 14
d_call: NA
v_call: TRBV4-2
j_call: TRBJ2-7
clone_size: NA
cdr3_aa: CASRKEPVSYEQYF
cdr3_nt: TGTGCCAGCAGAAAAGAACCCGTTTCCTACGAGCAGTACTTC

cdr3_length: 18
d_call: TRBD2
v_call: TRBV19
j_call: TRBJ2-3
clone_size: NA
cdr3_aa: CASSETSGGRESTDTQYF
cdr3_nt: TGTGCCAGTAGCGAAACTAGCGGGGGGCGAGAGAGCACAGATACGCAGTATTTT

cdr3_length: 10
d_call: NA
v_call: TRBV29-1
j_call: TRBJ1-2
clone_size: NA
cdr3_aa: CSVVNYGYTF
cdr3_nt: TGCAGCGTGGTAAACTATGGCTACACCTTC

cdr3_length: 14
d_call: NA
v_call: TRBV7-9
j_call: TRBJ2-5
clone_size: NA
cdr3_aa: CASSLNLAQETQYF
cdr3_nt: TGTGCCAGCAGCTTAAACTTGGCCCAAGAGACCCAGTACTTC

cdr3_length: 18
d_call: TRBD2
v_call: TRBV6-1
j_call: TRBJ2-7
clone_size: few
cdr3_aa: CASSEATPGLAAVYEQYF
cdr3_nt: TGTGCCAGCAGTGAAGCGACTCCGGGACTAGCGGCGGTCTACGAGCAGTACTTC

cdr3_length: 13
d_call: NA
v_call: TRBV28
j_call: TRBJ2-6
clone_size: NA
cdr3_aa: CASSLSTTFVLTF
cdr3_nt: TGTGCCAGCAGTTTATCGACCACCTTCGTCCTGACTTTC

cdr3_length: 17
d_call: NA
v_call: TRBV5-1
j_call: TRBJ2-3
clone_size: NA
cdr3_aa: CASSLAETKQTKDTQYF
cdr3_nt: TGCGCCAGCAGCTTGGCCGAAACCAAACAGACCAAAGATACGCAGTATTTT

cdr3_length: 13
d_call: NA
v_call: TRBV19
j_call: TRBJ1-2
clone_size: few
cdr3_aa: CASSPRRADGYTF
cdr3_nt: TGTGCCAGTAGTCCCCGGCGTGCGGATGGCTACACCTTC

cdr3_length: 12
d_call: NA
v_call: TRBV29-1
j_call: TRBJ2-5
clone_size: NA
cdr3_aa: CSVATGSETQYF
cdr3_nt: TGCAGCGTTGCCACAGGGTCGGAGACCCAGTACTTC

cdr3_length: 12
d_call: NA
v_call: TRBV28
j_call: TRBJ2-4
clone_size: NA
cdr3_aa: CASSAPSGIQYF
cdr3_nt: TGTGCCAGCAGTGCCCCGTCCGGGATTCAGTACTTC

cdr3_length: 17
d_call: NA
v_call: TRBV19
j_call: TRBJ2-2
clone_size: NA
cdr3_aa: CASSIDLRDKFPGELFF
cdr3_nt: TGTGCCAGTAGTATAGATCTGCGGGACAAATTCCCCGGGGAGCTGTTTTTT

cdr3_length: 11
d_call: NA
v_call: TRBV25-1
j_call: TRBJ2-5
clone_size: many
cdr3_aa: CASSPGETQYF
cdr3_nt: TGTGCCAGCAGTCCCGGCGAGACCCAGTACTTC

cdr3_length: 10
d_call: NA
v_call: TRBV6-7
j_call: TRBJ2-5
clone_size: NA
cdr3_aa: CESVQETQYF
cdr3_nt: TGTGAATCAGTGCAAGAGACCCAGTACTTC

cdr3_length: 15
d_call: NA
v_call: TRBV18
j_call: TRBJ2-4
clone_size: once
cdr3_aa: CASSPTELAKNIQYF
cdr3_nt: TGTGCCAGCTCACCTACGGAATTAGCCAAAAACATTCAGTACTTC

cdr3_length: 15
d_call: NA
v_call: TRBV6-1
j_call: TRBJ1-5
clone_size: NA
cdr3_aa: CASSEGLQGYQPQHF
cdr3_nt: TGTGCCAGCAGTGAAGGTCTACAGGGATATCAGCCCCAGCATTTT